This record covers a single T cell receptor (beta chain). This specimen belongs to a study of CD8 T cells in Susac syndrome. Random hexamers primed reverse transcription of about 0.5 to 1 ug RNA. TCRdb reanalysed the immunoSEQ multiplex PCR reads using MiXCR and keeps one entry per CDR3 protein. The sample lists 240,000 or so distinct CDR3 sequences, 90% to 96% occurring once. Germline V CDR1 and CDR2: SQVTM, ANQGSEA. CDR3 length: 12 amino acids. V lost 5 bases, J lost 5 bases, and 13 bases lay in between. This chain links TRBV29-1 with TRBJ2-7; tentative D call: TRBD1 (6 bases). The source is a human donor with Susac syndrome. Specimen: CD4+ T cells from PBMCs. The CDR3 bases are TGCAGCGTTAACAGGGTCGGCCACGAGCAGTACTTC. Amino acids: CSVNRVGHEQYF.